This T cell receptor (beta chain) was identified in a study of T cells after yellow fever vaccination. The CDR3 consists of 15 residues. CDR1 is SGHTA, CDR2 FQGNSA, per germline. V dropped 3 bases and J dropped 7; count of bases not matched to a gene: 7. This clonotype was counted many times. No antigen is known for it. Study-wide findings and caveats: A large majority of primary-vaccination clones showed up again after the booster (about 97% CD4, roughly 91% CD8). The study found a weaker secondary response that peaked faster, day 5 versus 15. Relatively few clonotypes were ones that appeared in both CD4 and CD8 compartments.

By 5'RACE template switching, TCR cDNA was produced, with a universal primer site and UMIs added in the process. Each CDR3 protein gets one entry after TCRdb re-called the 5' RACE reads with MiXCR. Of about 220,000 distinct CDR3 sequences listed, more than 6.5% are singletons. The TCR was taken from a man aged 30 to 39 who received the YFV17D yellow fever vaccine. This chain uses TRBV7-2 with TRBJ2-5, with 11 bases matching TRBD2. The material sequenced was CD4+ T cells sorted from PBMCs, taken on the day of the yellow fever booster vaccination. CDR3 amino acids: CASSLVAGGPGTQYF. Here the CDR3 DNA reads TGTGCCAGCAGCTTGGTAGCGGGAGGGCCGGGGACCCAGTACTTC.